A selection of T cell receptor beta chains follows, all from one sample in a study of blood T cell repertoires in COVID-19. Libraries were prepared by immunoSEQ multiplex PCR; TCRdb keeps only in-frame clonotypes and omits some of them. The data contain under 200,000 clones, around 90% of them singletons. The sample comprised peripheral blood. All receptors come from a man between 35 and 55 years old with active or convalescent COVID-19. CDR3s include the opening cysteine and the closing phenylalanine or tryptophan. The D gene is left open where the match is weak. Some rows have no size entry. The others give once, few or many, or a class for an expanded clone.

clone size | D gene | J gene | V gene | CDR3 DNA | CDR3 protein
. | TRBD2 | TRBJ2-1 | TRBV9 | TGTGCCAGCAGCGTCCGCGCCGGGACTAGCGCTAATGAGCAGTTCTTC | CASSVRAGTSANEQFF
. | TRBD1 | TRBJ2-2 | TRBV6-6 | TGTGCCAGCAGTTGGGCAGGGGGCGGCGGGGAGCTGTTTTTT | CASSWAGGGGELFF
. | . | TRBJ1-2 | TRBV7-9 | TGTGCCAGCAGCTTAATGGGGAGTGATTATGGCTACACCTTC | CASSLMGSDYGYTF
. | . | TRBJ2-5 | TRBV2 | TGTGCCAGCAGGTCGGGGGGACATCATCTTTTGACCCAGTACTTC | CASRSGGHHLLTQYF
. | TRBD2 | TRBJ2-7 | TRBV4-3 | TGCGCCAGCAGCCAGGATAGCGGGGGGGCCTACGAGCAGTACTTC | CASSQDSGGAYEQYF
. | . | TRBJ2-1 | TRBV10-3 | TGTGCCATCAGCCCCGCGAAAAATGAGCAGTTCTTC | CAISPAKNEQFF
. | . | TRBJ1-2 | TRBV6-5 | TGTGCCAGCGGGGAGGCGGAGCACTATGGCTACACCTTC | CASGEAEHYGYTF
. | . | TRBJ1-1 | TRBV28 | TGTGCCAGCAGTTTACGACAGCTGAACACTGAAGCTTTCTTT | CASSLRQLNTEAFF
. | TRBD2 | TRBJ2-1 | TRBV15 | TGTGCCACCAGCAGGTATAGCGGGGGGGATCACAATGAGCAGTTCTTC | CATSRYSGGDHNEQFF
. | TRBD1 | TRBJ1-5 | TRBV5-6 | TGTGCCAGCAGCTTGATCAATACAGGGGATCTCAATCAGCCCCAGCATTTT | CASSLINTGDLNQPQHF
. | TRBD1 | TRBJ2-7 | TRBV3-1/TRBV3-2 | TGTGCCAGCAGCGAGGGGGATCGACAGGGGGCGCATCCACGCTACTACGAGCAGTACTTC | CASSEGDRQGAHPRYYEQYF
once | . | TRBJ1-6 | TRBV30 | TGTGCCTGGACGGCGGTGCGGGGGCCGGGACATTCACCCCTCCACTTT | CAWTAVRGPGHSPLHF
. | TRBD2 | TRBJ2-3 | TRBV6-6 | TGTGCCAGCAGTCAAAGTTTAGCGGGGGGGCCGCCAGATACGCAGTATTTT | CASSQSLAGGPPDTQYF
. | TRBD1 | TRBJ1-2 | TRBV2 | TGTGCCAGCCTACAGGGGAACTATGGCTACACCTTC | CASLQGNYGYTF
. | . | TRBJ1-5 | TRBV6-5 | TGTGCCAGCAGTTCCCTGTTCGATCAGCCCCAGCATTTT | CASSSLFDQPQHF
. | TRBD2 | TRBJ2-5 | TRBV28 | TGTGCCAGCAGTTCCAAGAGGACTAGCCAAGAGACCCAGTACTTC | CASSSKRTSQETQYF
once | TRBD1 | TRBJ1-4 | TRBV12-5 | TGTGCTAGTGGTTTGGGGACAGGGATTAATGAAAAACTGTTTTTT | CASGLGTGINEKLFF
. | TRBD1 | TRBJ1-5 | TRBV6-1 | TGTGCCAGCAGTGAAGCCTTGGGGGACAGTCAGCCCCAGCATTTT | CASSEALGDSQPQHF
. | . | TRBJ2-2 | TRBV5-4 | TGTGCCAGCAGCTTGGCCGCCGGTGGGAGCACCGGGGAGCTGTTTTTT | CASSLAAGGSTGELFF
. | . | TRBJ1-4 | TRBV29-1 | TGCAGCGGCCAGGTGGACAGCGAAAAACTGTTTTTT | CSGQVDSEKLFF
. | . | TRBJ1-3 | TRBV19 | TGTGCCAGTAGTATAGATCTCGGGACTGGAAACACCATATATTTT | CASSIDLGTGNTIYF
few | . | TRBJ1-1 | TRBV2 | TGTGCCAGCAGCCGTCCAACAGTGAACACTGAAGCTTTCTTT | CASSRPTVNTEAFF
. | TRBD1 | TRBJ1-1 | TRBV6-6 | TGTGCCAGCAGTTACGAGGCAGGGGGCAATAGTGAAGCTTTCTTT | CASSYEAGGNSEAFF
. | . | TRBJ1-2 | TRBV6-2/TRBV6-3 | TGTGCCAGCAGTTATATCGGGACTTACTATGGCTACACCTTC | CASSYIGTYYGYTF
. | . | TRBJ2-1 | TRBV5-1 | TGCGCCAGCAGCTTGACAGGGCCCTACAATGAGCAGTTCTTC | CASSLTGPYNEQFF
. | TRBD1 | TRBJ2-1 | TRBV25-1 | TGTGCCAGCAGTGCGTCCGGGACAGAGAAAAACAATGAGCAGTTCTTC | CASSASGTEKNNEQFF
once | . | TRBJ1-5 | TRBV10-3 | TGTGCCATCTCGACAGGAGTTAATCAGCCCCAGCATTTT | CAISTGVNQPQHF
. | . | TRBJ2-7 | TRBV5-4 | TGTGCCAGCAGCCCGGGGGGGGGACAGTCGAAAACCTACGAGCAGTACTTC | CASSPGGGQSKTYEQYF